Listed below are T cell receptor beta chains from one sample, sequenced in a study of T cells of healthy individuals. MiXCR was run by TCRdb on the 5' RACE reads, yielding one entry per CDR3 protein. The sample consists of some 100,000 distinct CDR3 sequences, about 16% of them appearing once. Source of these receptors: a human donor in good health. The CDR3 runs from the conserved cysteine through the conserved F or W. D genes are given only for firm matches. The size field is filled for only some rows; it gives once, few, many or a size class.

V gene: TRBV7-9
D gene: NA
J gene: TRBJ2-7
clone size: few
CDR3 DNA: TGTGCCAGCAGCCCGGACCGTTCCTACGAGCAGTACTTC
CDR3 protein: CASSPDRSYEQYF

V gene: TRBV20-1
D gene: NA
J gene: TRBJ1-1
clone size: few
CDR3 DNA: TGCAGTGCTAGAGATCGTCACACTGAAGCTTTCTTT
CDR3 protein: CSARDRHTEAFF

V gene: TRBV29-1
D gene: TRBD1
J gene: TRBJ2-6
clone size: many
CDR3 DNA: TGCAGCGTTGAGTCGAACAGGGGGTTGGCGGGGGCCAACGTCCTGACTTTC
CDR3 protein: CSVESNRGLAGANVLTF

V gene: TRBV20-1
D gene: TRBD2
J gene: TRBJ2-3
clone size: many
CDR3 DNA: TGCAGTGCTCACCGAACTAGCGGTCTCACAGATACGCAGTATTTT
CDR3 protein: CSAHRTSGLTDTQYF

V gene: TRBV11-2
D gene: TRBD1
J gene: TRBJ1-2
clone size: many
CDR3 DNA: TGTGCCAGCAGCCCTCGGGTTGGACAGGGTTCGTCGTCTGGCTACACCTTC
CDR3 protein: CASSPRVGQGSSSGYTF

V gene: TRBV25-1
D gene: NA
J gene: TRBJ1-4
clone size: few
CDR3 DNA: TGTGCCAGCAGTGCATTGCAGGGAACTAATGAAAAACTGTTTTTT
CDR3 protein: CASSALQGTNEKLFF

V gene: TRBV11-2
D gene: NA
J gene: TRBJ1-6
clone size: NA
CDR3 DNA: TGTGCCAGCAGCTTAGACCTTCGACAGTATTCACCCCTCCACTTT
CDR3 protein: CASSLDLRQYSPLHF

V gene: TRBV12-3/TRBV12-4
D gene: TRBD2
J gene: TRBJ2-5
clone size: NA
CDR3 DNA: TGTGCCAGCAGTTTAGATCGGGCTAGCGGGTCGAAGGCCCAGTACTTC
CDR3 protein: CASSLDRASGSKAQYF

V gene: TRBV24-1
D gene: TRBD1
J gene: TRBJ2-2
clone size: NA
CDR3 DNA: TGTGCCACCAGCGGCGGACAGGGCAGCACCGGGGAGCTGTTTTTT
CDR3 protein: CATSGGQGSTGELFF

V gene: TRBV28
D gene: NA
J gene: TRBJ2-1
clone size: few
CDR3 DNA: TGTGCCAGCAGTCCCCGGGAGGAGCAGTTCTTC
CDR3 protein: CASSPREEQFF

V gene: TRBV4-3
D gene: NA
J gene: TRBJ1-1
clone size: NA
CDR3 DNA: TGCGCCAGCAGCCAAGTGCGGCACATGAACACTGAAGCTTTCTTT
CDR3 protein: CASSQVRHMNTEAFF

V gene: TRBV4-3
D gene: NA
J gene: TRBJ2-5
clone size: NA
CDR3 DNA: TGCGCCAGCAGCCAAGGCAACCTGGGACAAGAGACCCAGTACTTC
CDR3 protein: CASSQGNLGQETQYF

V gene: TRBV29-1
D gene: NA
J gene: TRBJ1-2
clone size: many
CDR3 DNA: TGCAGCGTTGAAGAATGGGACGGGGATGGCTACACCTTC
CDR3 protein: CSVEEWDGDGYTF

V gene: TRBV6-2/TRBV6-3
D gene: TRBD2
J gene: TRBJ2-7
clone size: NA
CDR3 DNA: TGTGCCAGCAGTTGGGGGACTAGCGGCTCCTACGAGCAGTACTTC
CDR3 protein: CASSWGTSGSYEQYF

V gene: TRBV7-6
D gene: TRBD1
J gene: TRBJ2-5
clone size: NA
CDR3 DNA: TGTGCCAGCAGCTTAGCGGGACAGGGGGCGGGAGAGACCCAGAACTTC
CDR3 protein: CASSLAGQGAGETQNF

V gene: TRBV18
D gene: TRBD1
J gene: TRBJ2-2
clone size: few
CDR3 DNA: TGTGCCAGCTCACCTGGGACAGGAAGAACCGGGGAGCTGTTTTTT
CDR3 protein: CASSPGTGRTGELFF

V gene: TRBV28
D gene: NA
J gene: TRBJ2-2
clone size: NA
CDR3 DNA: TGTGCCAGCAGTTTAAACGACCCGATTCCTGACACCGGGGAGCTGTTTTTT
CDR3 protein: CASSLNDPIPDTGELFF

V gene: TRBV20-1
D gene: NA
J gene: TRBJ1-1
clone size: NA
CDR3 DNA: TGCAGCCCGGGGGAAAAGGTGCAAGCTTTCTTT
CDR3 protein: CSPGEKVQAFF

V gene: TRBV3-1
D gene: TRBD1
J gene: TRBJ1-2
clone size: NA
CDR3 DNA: TGTGCCAGCAGCTTTTCGACAGGGGGCAACTATGGCTACACCTTC
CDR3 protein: CASSFSTGGNYGYTF

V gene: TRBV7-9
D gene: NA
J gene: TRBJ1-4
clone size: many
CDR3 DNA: TGTGCCAGCAAGGACAGCTGGACTGAAAAACTGTTTTTT
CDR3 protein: CASKDSWTEKLFF